Listed below are T cell receptor beta chains from one sample, sequenced in a study of cytomegalovirus exposure and HLA in healthy donors. This table comes from immunoSEQ multiplex PCR, and its TCRdb copy is limited to in-frame clones, with some not included. The table lists 200,000 or so clones, 82% of them singletons. Sequenced material: PBMCs. These receptors originate from a woman between 50 and 59 years old in good health and CMV-seropositive. The CDR3 runs from the conserved cysteine through the conserved F or W. Each record gives: V gene, clone size, CDR3 length, J gene, CDR3 protein. The size of a clone is reported for some rows only, either as once, few or many, or as a class for expanded clones.

TRBV7-9	.	16	TRBJ1-4	CASSPSSGVVNEKLFF
TRBV6-5	few	16	TRBJ2-7	CASSYSGARGNSEQYF
TRBV5-6	.	15	TRBJ1-4	CASSLAALKGEKLFF
TRBV19	once	13	TRBJ1-5	CASSRGSNQPQHF
TRBV5-1	.	15	TRBJ1-2	CASSLGQGAGYGYTF
TRBV2	.	12	TRBJ1-2	CASSRNGGGYTF
TRBV28	.	14	TRBJ2-5	CASHSPGSQETQYF
TRBV7-2	.	15	TRBJ1-6	CASSSRGQGYSPLHF
TRBV7-9	.	12	TRBJ2-7	CASSLTGYEQYF
TRBV27	.	16	TRBJ2-1	CASRKTGTGGYNEQFF
TRBV19	.	16	TRBJ2-2	CASSIMAGVNTGELFF